This TCR beta chain appears in the sequencing data of a study of blood T cells in healthy people across ages. CDR3 length: 15 amino acids. The junction had 0 bases not matched to a gene; V was cut back by 0 bases and J by 0 bases. The germline V gene encodes CDR1 SGDLS and CDR2 YYNGEE. With a J-beta primer mix and a sample-barcoded 5' primer, a second PCR ran 7 to 11 cycles. CDR3-containing paired-end reads numbering at least 2.5 million came from each sample. From the 5' RACE reads, TCRdb called clonotypes with MiXCR, one entry per CDR3 protein. Of roughly 800,000 distinct CDR3 sequences in the sample, about three fifths are singletons; the top ten hold 20% to 25%.

The sample was blood. This chain joins TRBV9 and TRBJ1-5, with 7 bases aligning to TRBD1. This TCR came from a man aged 25 to 45 in good health. CDR3 residues: CASSVGDSSNQPQHF. The CDR3 DNA reads TGTGCCAGCAGCGTAGGGGACAGTAGCAATCAGCCCCAGCATTTT. Looking up the rest from reference TRBV9 and TRBJ1-5 gives the full variable domain: DSGVTQTPKHLITATGQRVTLRCSPRSGDLSVYWYQQSLDQGLQFLIQYYNGEERAKGNILERFSAQQFPDLHSELNLSSLELGDSALYFCASSVGDSSNQPQHFGDGTRLSIL.